The clone carrying this TCR beta chain was seen a single time. Germline loops: CDR1 LNHNV, CDR2 YYDKDF (reference sequence). Germline trimming cut 0 bases from V and 4 bases from J; bases unmatched to any gene: 8. The length of the CDR3 is 18 residues. This specimen comes from a study of blood T cell repertoires in COVID-19. The overall study: The United States, Italy and Spain supplied acute and convalescent COVID-19 samples. In each case, the material was cDNA or gDNA derived from T cells, B-cell-depleted T cells, or PBMCs.

Study processing details: The assay estimated nucleated cells by amplifying reference gene primers. Method: immunoSEQ multiplex PCR; TCRdb's copy keeps in-frame clones and lacks some. For V, J and clone size, that table is used; D and trimming come from the DNA. The table includes roughly 280,000 clones, around 87% detected once. The sequence came from a woman aged 55-75 years with COVID-19, enrolled during active disease. V usage is TRBV15 and J usage is TRBJ2-2; 10 nucleotides align to TRBD1. Source material: peripheral blood. The chain's CDR3 is CATSRDGMRDRGTGELFF. In DNA form, the CDR3 reads TGTGCCACCAGCAGAGATGGAATGCGGGACAGGGGCACCGGGGAGCTGTTTTTT.